The following is a T cell receptor beta chain sequence with its context. The data derive from a study of blood T cell repertoires in COVID-19. Profiling relied on immunoSEQ multiplex PCR, and the TCRdb table lists in-frame clones only, not all of them. The sample lists about 170,000 clones, around 85% occurring once. The sequence derives from a woman older than 75 with COVID-19, enrolled during active disease. The sample was peripheral blood.

The CDR3 DNA sequence: TGTGCCAGTATTAGGGACAGTGCTAGCAATCAGCCCCAGCATTTT. It encodes CASIRDSASNQPQHF. This chain joins TRBV19 and TRBJ1-5; 7 bases fit TRBD1. Trimming removed 7 bases from V and 0 bases from J; junction bases left unmatched: 6. Germline CDR1 is LNHDA and CDR2 is SQIVND (reference sequence). The CDR3 runs to 15 residues.